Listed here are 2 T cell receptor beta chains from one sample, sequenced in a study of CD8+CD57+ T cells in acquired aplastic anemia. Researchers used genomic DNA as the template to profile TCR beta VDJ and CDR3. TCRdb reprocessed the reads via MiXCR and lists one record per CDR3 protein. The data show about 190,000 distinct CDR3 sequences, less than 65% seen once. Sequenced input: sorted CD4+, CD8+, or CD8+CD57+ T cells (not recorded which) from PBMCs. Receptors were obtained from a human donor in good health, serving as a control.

CDR3 nucleotides: TGCGCCAGCAGCCCTGACAGGGAAGAACGGAACGAGCAGTACTTC. As protein: CASSPDREERNEQYF. The rearrangement uses TRBV4-3 and TRBJ2-7; TRBD1 matches at 7 bases. The V gene's germline CDR1 is LGHNA and CDR2 YSLEER. The CDR3 loop spans 15 amino acids. Unmatched junction bases numbered 11, after V lost 4 bases and J lost 5 bases.

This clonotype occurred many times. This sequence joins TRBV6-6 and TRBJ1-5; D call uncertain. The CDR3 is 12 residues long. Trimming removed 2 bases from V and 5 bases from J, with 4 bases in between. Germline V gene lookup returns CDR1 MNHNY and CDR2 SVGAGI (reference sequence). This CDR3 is CASSYADQPQHF. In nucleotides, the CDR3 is TGTGCCAGCAGTTACGCGGATCAGCCCCAGCATTTT.